The rows below give T cell receptor beta chains drawn from one sample of a study of blood T cell repertoires in COVID-19. Sequencing used immunoSEQ multiplex PCR; TCRdb keeps in-frame clones, though not all of them. The sample includes roughly 67,000 clones, 83% of them seen just once. Sample: peripheral blood. The receptors originated from a woman aged 55-70 years with acute or convalescent COVID-19. Each CDR3 is given with its conserved first and last residue. Fields, in order: V gene, CDR3 protein.

V gene: TRBV19; CDR3 protein: CASSRTPMGYSNQPQHF
V gene: TRBV3-1/TRBV3-2; CDR3 protein: CASSQEDLYEQYF
V gene: TRBV6-5; CDR3 protein: CASRPGQGVSSPLHF
V gene: TRBV6-4; CDR3 protein: CASSPNSYNEQFF
V gene: TRBV12-3/TRBV12-4; CDR3 protein: CASSLRQRISAFF
V gene: TRBV30; CDR3 protein: CACLLPTGGFEAFF
V gene: TRBV2; CDR3 protein: CASSADRVRSPLHF
V gene: TRBV7-9; CDR3 protein: CASSGRGRGDTQYF
V gene: TRBV15; CDR3 protein: CATSSRLAGVSYEQYF
V gene: TRBV9; CDR3 protein: CASSAGHSATYGYTF
V gene: TRBV5-4; CDR3 protein: CASSLARREDEQFF
V gene: TRBV7-2; CDR3 protein: CASSLPTSGKETQYF
V gene: TRBV6-5; CDR3 protein: CASSLGTGVSGYTF
V gene: TRBV5-1; CDR3 protein: CASSRDRGRGTEAFF
V gene: TRBV6-5; CDR3 protein: CASSYSTGHGYTF
V gene: TRBV11-2; CDR3 protein: CASSRGGGAAQETQYF
V gene: TRBV18; CDR3 protein: CASSPLGTIKNTEAFF
V gene: TRBV7-2; CDR3 protein: CASSYRGRNEKLFF
V gene: TRBV2; CDR3 protein: CASSQQGATNTIYF
V gene: TRBV6-4; CDR3 protein: CASSPLAGENTGELFF
V gene: TRBV5-1; CDR3 protein: CATSRDRDGYTF
V gene: TRBV5-1; CDR3 protein: CASSSGREDWEKLFF
V gene: TRBV6-5; CDR3 protein: CASSYSRDIVGNEQFF
V gene: TRBV9; CDR3 protein: CASSGTFYNEQFF
V gene: TRBV4-2; CDR3 protein: CASSQVSGGAHEQFF
V gene: TRBV29-1; CDR3 protein: CSVGNGLSVFQSEQYF
V gene: TRBV24-1; CDR3 protein: CATSERTGGYTF
V gene: TRBV11-2; CDR3 protein: CASSAGGLNEQFF
V gene: TRBV21-1; CDR3 protein: CASNTLEGGPFHEQFF
V gene: TRBV2; CDR3 protein: CASSEPPGQDYEQYF
V gene: TRBV6-2/TRBV6-3; CDR3 protein: CASSYQNSPAYEQYF
V gene: TRBV6-1; CDR3 protein: CASSEGSASGGYEQYF
V gene: TRBV10-2; CDR3 protein: CASRDRGGDEAFF
V gene: TRBV18; CDR3 protein: CASSPTQGGNQPQHF
V gene: TRBV5-1; CDR3 protein: CASSLDQRTDTQYF
V gene: TRBV2; CDR3 protein: CASSEGVRGGARDTQYF
V gene: TRBV27; CDR3 protein: CASSSAGSGDYGYTF
V gene: TRBV5-4; CDR3 protein: CASSLEGTGRGYTF
V gene: TRBV27; CDR3 protein: CASSPTGNTEAFF
V gene: TRBV7-2; CDR3 protein: CASSLGPGGYNEQFF
V gene: TRBV5-5; CDR3 protein: CASSSYRGGHNEQFF